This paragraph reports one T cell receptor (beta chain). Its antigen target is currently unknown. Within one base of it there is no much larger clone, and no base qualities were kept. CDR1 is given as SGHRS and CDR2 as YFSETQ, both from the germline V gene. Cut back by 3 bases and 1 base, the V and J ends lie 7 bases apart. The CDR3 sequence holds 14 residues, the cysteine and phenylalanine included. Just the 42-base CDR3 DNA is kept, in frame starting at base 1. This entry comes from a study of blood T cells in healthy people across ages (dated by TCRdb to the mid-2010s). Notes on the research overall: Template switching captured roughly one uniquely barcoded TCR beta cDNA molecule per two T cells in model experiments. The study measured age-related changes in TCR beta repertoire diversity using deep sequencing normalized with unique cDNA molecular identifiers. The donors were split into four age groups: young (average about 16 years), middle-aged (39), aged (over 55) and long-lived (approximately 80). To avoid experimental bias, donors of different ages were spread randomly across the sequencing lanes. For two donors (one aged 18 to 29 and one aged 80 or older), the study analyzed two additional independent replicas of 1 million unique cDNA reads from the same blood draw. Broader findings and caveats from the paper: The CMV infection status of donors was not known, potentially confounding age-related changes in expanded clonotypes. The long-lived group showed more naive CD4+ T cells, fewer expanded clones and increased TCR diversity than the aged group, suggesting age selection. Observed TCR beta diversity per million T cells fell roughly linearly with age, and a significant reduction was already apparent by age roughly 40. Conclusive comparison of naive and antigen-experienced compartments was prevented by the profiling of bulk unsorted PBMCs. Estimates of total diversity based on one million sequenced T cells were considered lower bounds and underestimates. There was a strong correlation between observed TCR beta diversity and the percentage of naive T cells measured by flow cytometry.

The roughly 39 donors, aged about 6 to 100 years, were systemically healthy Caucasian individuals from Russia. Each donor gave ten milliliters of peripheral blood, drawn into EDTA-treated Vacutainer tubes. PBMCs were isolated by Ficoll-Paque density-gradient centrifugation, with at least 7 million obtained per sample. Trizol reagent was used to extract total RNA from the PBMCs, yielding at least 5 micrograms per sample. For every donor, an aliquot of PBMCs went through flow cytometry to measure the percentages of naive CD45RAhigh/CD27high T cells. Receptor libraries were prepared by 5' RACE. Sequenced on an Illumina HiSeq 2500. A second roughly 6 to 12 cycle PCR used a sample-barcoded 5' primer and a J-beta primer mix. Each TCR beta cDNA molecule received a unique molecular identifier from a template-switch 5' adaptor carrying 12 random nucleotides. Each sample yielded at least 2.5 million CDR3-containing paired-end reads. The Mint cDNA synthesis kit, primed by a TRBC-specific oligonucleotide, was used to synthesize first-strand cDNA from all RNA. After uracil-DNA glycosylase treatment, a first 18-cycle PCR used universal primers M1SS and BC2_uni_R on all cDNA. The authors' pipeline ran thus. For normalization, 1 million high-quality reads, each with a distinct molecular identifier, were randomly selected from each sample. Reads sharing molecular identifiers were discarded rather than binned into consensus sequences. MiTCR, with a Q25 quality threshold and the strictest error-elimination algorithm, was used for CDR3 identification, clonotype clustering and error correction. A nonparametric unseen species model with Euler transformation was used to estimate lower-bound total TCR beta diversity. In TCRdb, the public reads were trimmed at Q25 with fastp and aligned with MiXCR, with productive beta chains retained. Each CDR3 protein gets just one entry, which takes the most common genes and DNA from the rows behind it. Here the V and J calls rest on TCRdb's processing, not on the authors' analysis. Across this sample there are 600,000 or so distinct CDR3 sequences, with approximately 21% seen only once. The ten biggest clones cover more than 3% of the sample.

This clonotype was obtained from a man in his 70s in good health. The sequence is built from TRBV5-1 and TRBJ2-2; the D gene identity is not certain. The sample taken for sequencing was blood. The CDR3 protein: CASSSNMNTGELFF. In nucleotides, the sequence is TGCGCCAGCAGCTCCAACATGAACACCGGGGAGCTGTTTTTT.